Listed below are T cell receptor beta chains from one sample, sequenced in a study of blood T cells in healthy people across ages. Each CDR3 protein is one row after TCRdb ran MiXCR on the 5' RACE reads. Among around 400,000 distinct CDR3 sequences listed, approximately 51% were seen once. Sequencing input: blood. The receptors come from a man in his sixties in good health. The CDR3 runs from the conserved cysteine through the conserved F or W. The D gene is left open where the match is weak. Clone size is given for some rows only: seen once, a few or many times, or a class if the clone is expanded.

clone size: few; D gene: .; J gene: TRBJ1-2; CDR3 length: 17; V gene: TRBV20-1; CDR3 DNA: TGCAGTGCTAGAGACCAAGGCGGGGGGGGTCGGAGTTATGGCTACACCTTC; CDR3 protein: CSARDQGGGGRSYGYTF
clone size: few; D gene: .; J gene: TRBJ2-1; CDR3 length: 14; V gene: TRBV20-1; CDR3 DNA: TGCAGTGCTAGTATTGCGGGACTGTACAATGAGCAGTTCTTC; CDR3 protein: CSASIAGLYNEQFF
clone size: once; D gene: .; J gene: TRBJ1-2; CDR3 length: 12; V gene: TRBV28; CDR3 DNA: TGTGCCAGCACCGCAGCTGGGGGTGGCTACACCTTC; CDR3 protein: CASTAAGGGYTF
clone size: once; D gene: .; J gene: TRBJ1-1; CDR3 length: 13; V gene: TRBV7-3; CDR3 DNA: TGTGCCAGCAGCTCAGGGGTGGGGACTGAAGCTTTCTTT; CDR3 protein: CASSSGVGTEAFF
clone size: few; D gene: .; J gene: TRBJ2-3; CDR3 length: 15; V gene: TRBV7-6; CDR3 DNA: TGTGCCAGCAGCGCCGGGACCCCCTCGGCAGATACGCAGTATTTT; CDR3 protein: CASSAGTPSADTQYF
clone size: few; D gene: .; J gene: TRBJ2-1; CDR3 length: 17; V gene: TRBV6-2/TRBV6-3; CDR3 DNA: TGTGCCAGCAGTAACCACCTCCCGGCGAGCTCCTACAATGAGCAGTTCTTC; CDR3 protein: CASSNHLPASSYNEQFF
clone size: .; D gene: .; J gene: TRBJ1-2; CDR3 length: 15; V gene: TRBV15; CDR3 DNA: TGTGCCACCAGCAGAGTAGGAGGGGTTAACTATGGCTACACCTTC; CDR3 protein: CATSRVGGVNYGYTF
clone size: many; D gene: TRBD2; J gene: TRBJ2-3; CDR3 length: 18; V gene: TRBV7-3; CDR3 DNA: TGTGCCAGCAGCCCCGTGGGGGCTAGCGGGAGGGGAGCAGATACGCAGTATTTT; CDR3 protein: CASSPVGASGRGADTQYF
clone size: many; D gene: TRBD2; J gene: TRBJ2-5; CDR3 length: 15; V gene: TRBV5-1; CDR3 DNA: TGCGCCAGCAGCTTGGGGACTAGCGGCAAAGAGACCCAGTACTTC; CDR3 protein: CASSLGTSGKETQYF
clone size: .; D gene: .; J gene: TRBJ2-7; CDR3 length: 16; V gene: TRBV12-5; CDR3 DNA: TGTGCTAGTGGTTTGCGGGGGCCGAACGGGGCTTACGAGCAGTACTTC; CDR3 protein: CASGLRGPNGAYEQYF
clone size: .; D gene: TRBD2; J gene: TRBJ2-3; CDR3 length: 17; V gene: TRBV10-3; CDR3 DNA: TGTGCCATCAGCTATACCGGGACTAGCGGGAGCACAGATACGCAGTATTTT; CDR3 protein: CAISYTGTSGSTDTQYF
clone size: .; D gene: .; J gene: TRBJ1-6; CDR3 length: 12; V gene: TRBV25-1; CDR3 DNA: TGTGCCAGCAGTGACCCTAATTCACCCCTCCACTTT; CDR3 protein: CASSDPNSPLHF
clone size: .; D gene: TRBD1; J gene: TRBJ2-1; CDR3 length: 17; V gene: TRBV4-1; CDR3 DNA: TGCGCCAGCAGCCAGTCCATCCCGGGACAGGCTCTTAATGAGCAGTTCTTC; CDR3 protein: CASSQSIPGQALNEQFF
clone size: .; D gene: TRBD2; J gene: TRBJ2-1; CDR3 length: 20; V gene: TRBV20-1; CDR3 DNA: TGCAGTGCTAGAGATTTTCTCGTAGCTGGCAGGACTAGCGGATACAATGAGCAGTTCTTC; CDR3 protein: CSARDFLVAGRTSGYNEQFF
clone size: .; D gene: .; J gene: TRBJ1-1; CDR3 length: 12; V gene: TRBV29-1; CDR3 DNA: TGCAGCGGCAGGCAGACGAACACTGAAGCTTTCTTT; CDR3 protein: CSGRQTNTEAFF
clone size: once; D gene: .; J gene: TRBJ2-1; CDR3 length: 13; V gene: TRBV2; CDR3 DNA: TGTGCCAGCACTAAGCTTGGGGGCAATGAGCAGTTCTTC; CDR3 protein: CASTKLGGNEQFF
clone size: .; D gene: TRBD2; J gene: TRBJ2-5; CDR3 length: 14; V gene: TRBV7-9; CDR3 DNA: TGTGCCAGCAGCCCAGCGGGAGCCAGGGAGACCCAGTACTTC; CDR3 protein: CASSPAGARETQYF
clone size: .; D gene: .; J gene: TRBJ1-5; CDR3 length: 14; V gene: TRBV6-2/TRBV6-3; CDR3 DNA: TGTGCCAGCAGTAGCCGGGGGTCCTATCAGCCCCAGCATTTT; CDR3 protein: CASSSRGSYQPQHF